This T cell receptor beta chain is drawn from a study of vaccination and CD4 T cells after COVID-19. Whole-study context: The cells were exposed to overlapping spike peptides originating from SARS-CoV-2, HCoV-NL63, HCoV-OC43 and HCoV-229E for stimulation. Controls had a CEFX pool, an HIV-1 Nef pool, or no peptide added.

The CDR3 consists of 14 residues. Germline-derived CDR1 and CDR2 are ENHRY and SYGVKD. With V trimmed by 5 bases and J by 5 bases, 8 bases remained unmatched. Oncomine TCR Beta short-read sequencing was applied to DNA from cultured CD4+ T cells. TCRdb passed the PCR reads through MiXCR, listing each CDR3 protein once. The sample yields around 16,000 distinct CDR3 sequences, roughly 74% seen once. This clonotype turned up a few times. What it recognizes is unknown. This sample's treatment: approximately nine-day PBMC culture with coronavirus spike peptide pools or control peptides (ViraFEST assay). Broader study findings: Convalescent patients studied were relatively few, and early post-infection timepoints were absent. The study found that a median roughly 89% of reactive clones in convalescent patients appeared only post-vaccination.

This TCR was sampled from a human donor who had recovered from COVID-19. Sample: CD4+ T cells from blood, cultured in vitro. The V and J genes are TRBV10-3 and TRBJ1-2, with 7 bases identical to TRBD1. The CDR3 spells CAISSGQPPYGYTF. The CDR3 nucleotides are TGTGCCATCAGTTCGGGACAGCCACCGTATGGCTACACCTTC.